Below are 2 T cell receptor beta chains sequenced from a single sample in a study of HIV-infected patients and healthy controls. One entry per CDR3 protein results from TCRdb running MiXCR on the 5' RACE reads. The sample contains approximately 64,000 distinct CDR3 sequences, about 19% of which appear only once. Sequencing was done on a sample of CD4+ T cells from blood. All receptors come from a human donor in good health.

The chain couples TRBV4-2 to TRBJ1-2; D perhaps matches TRBD1 (6 bases). Germline V gene sequence: CDR1 LGHNA, CDR2 YNFKEQ. The germline V and J ends were trimmed by 0 bases and 0 bases, with 26 bases remaining between them. The CDR3 contains 21 residues. The CDR3 DNA reads TGTGCCAGCAGCCAAGAGTTCTCGGGCAGGGGCCGAGCTACGACTAACTATGGCTACACCTTC. It is translated as CASSQEFSGRGRATTNYGYTF.

This clonotype showed up just a few times. The chain couples TRBV3-1 to TRBJ2-7; D is perhaps TRBD1 (6 bases). The CDR3 totals 12 residues. Trimming shortened V by 4 bases and J by 4 bases, and 8 bases separated the two germline ends. Germline V lookup: CDR1 LGHDT, CDR2 YNNKEL (reference sequence). The CDR3 region is CASSLTGYEQYF. The CDR3 DNA is TGTGCCAGCAGCCTCACAGGGTACGAGCAGTACTTC.